This is a list of T cell receptor beta chains from one sample in a study of T-cell memory formation after mild COVID-19. From the 5' RACE reads, TCRdb called clonotypes with MiXCR, one entry per CDR3 protein. The sample lists a few hundred thousand distinct CDR3 sequences; 8% to 10% were seen once. Input material: PBMCs or a T cell subset sorted from them (not recorded which). These receptors all come from a man aged 18 to 35 who had mild COVID-19 (a few samples of this study predate the infection). Cell type and time point are not known. Each CDR3 is given with its conserved first and last residue. D genes are given only for firm matches. Some rows have no size entry. The others give once, few or many, or a class for an expanded clone.

D gene	V gene	J gene	CDR3 length	clone size	CDR3 DNA	CDR3 protein
TRBD2	TRBV5-5	TRBJ2-1	18	NA	TGTGCCAGCAGCTCCCCGGGACTAGCGGGGGGGCCTCATAATGAGCAGTTCTTC	CASSSPGLAGGPHNEQFF
TRBD1	TRBV7-2	TRBJ2-7	15	few	TGTGCCAGCAGCTTAGTCGGGACAGGGGCCTACGAGCAGTACTTC	CASSLVGTGAYEQYF
NA	TRBV29-1	TRBJ2-2	13	NA	TGCAGCGTTGCTTGGGAGAACACCGGGGAGCTGTTTTTT	CSVAWENTGELFF
NA	TRBV7-2	TRBJ2-1	15	many	TGTGCCAGCAGCTTACTTCGGGGAAACTACAATGAGCAGTTCTTC	CASSLLRGNYNEQFF
NA	TRBV5-5	TRBJ2-1	12	many	TGTGCCAGCAGCTTGGCCTCGGGGGAGCAGTTCTTC	CASSLASGEQFF
TRBD1	TRBV4-1	TRBJ1-1	16	NA	TGCGCCAGCAGCCAAGATGAAGGGGGCGGGAACACTGAAGCTTTCTTT	CASSQDEGGGNTEAFF
NA	TRBV12-3/TRBV12-4	TRBJ2-4	16	few	TGTGCCAGCACTCTTGCGGGGAGGTTAGCCAAAAGCATTCAGTACTTC	CASTLAGRLAKSIQYF
TRBD1	TRBV5-1	TRBJ1-6	15	few	TGCGCCAGCAGCGAAAGACAGGGGGATAATTCACCCCTCCACTTT	CASSERQGDNSPLHF
NA	TRBV20-1	TRBJ2-3	16	many	TGCAGTGCTAGAGATGTGACGGGTTCGGCCCCAGATACGCAGTATTTT	CSARDVTGSAPDTQYF
TRBD2	TRBV20-1	TRBJ2-3	16	NA	TGCAGTGCTAGGAGGACTAGCGGGGGGATGAGGAATACGCAGTATTTT	CSARRTSGGMRNTQYF